This TCR beta chain was identified in a study of T-cell reconstitution after alpha-beta-depleted transplantation in children (dated by TCRdb to about 2016). Notes on the research overall: Using TCR repertoire profiling, the study followed T-cell immune reconstitution in a quantitative way in children after TCRalphabeta/CD19-depleted allogeneic hematopoietic cell transplantation.

The library came from PCR. The reads were generated on an Illumina HiSeq 2500. TCR library preparation used molecular barcoding, with unique molecular identifiers applied to normalize quantification of the TCRbeta repertoire. Using fastp at Q25 and MiXCR, TCRdb reprocessed the public reads and kept productive beta chains. Entries are consolidated by CDR3 protein sequence, retaining the most common genes and DNA. This sample comprises 450,000 to 600,000 distinct CDR3 sequences, approximately 20% of them detected only once. Roughly 3.3% of the sample is taken by the ten largest. The CDR3 spans 14 residues, from the cysteine through the phenylalanine. Only CDR3 DNA remains: 42 bases, in frame from the first base. Cut back by 2 bases and 5 bases, the V and J ends lie 10 bases apart. In the germline V gene (reference sequence), CDR1 corresponds to PRHDT and CDR2 to FYEKMQ. As concerns this clonotype: Its antigen is currently not known. Per-base quality was not reported, and no clone a single base away is much larger than it.

The V gene is TRBV13 and the J gene is TRBJ1-5, with TRBD1 tentatively as D gene (5 bases match). Specimen: PBMCs from the stem cell graft donor, collected from the stem cell graft. This clonotype was sampled from a human donor who donated a stem cell graft to a child with acute lymphoblastic leukemia. The nucleotide sequence is TGTGCCAGCAGCTTAAGAGGAGGGGATCAGCCCCAGCATTTT. This is translated as CASSLRGGDQPQHF.